The 14 T cell receptor beta chains in this list originate from one sample, sequenced in a study of neurological immune-mediated disorders. TCRdb itself ran the 5' RACE reads through MiXCR, one entry per CDR3 protein. Found here are tens of thousands of distinct CDR3 sequences, about 13% of them singletons; the top ten hold about 12%. Source material: PBMCs. The receptors originated from a woman aged 55-75 years with HTLV-1-associated myelopathy (HAM/TSP).

There are many counts of this clonotype. This CDR3 is CASSYYNSPLHF. CDR3 in DNA: TGTGCCAGCAGCTATTATAATTCACCCCTCCACTTT. This chain joins TRBV7-2 and TRBJ1-6; unclear D gene. The CDR3 is 12 amino acids. The V end lost 4 bases, the J end lost 4 bases, and 2 bases lay between the germline ends. Per germline, CDR1 SGHTA and CDR2 FQGNSA.

The chain is built from TRBV20-1 and TRBJ2-3, with TRBD2 matching 9 bases. Germline lookup yields CDR1 DFQATT and CDR2 SNEGSKA (reference sequence). Losses at the gene ends were 7 bases for V and 11 bases for J; bases not matched to a gene: 7. CDR3 length: 11 residues. The CDR3 region is CSGTAGGQQYF. The CDR3 DNA reads as TGCAGTGGAACGGCGGGGGGGCAGCAGTATTTT.

By share of the sample, this clonotype is medium-sized. The chain employs TRBV5-1 and TRBJ2-7, with D perhaps given as TRBD1 or TRBD2 (5 bases each). Trimming left V 2 bases short and J 2 bases short, with 11 bases between. The length of the CDR3 is 14 residues. The V gene's germline CDR1 is SGHRS and CDR2 YFSETQ. The CDR3 nucleotides read TGCGCCAGCAGCTTCCTTGGGGGAACCTACGAGCAGTACTTC. Translating gives CASSFLGGTYEQYF.

This clonotype came up many times. The chain couples TRBV19 to TRBJ2-7, with 9 nucleotides matching TRBD1. There are 14 residues in the CDR3. Trimming removed 6 bases from V and 3 bases from J; junction bases left unmatched: 6. Germline V gives CDR1 LNHDA, CDR2 SQIVND (reference sequence). The CDR3 nucleotides read TGTGCCAGTAGCCTCCGGGACAGGGTCTACGAGCAGTACTTC. The encoded protein is CASSLRDRVYEQYF. Together with reference TRBV19 and TRBJ2-7, the CDR3 gives the full variable domain: DGGITQSPKYLFRKEGQNVTLSCEQNLNHDAMYWYRQDPGQGLRLIYYSQIVNDFQKGDIAEGYSVSREKKESFPLTVTSAQKNPTAFYLCASSLRDRVYEQYFGPGTRLTVT.

CDR3 DNA: TGCGCCAGCAGCTTAACAGTCGGATCGACTGAAGCTTTCTTT. This encodes CASSLTVGSTEAFF. The chain employs TRBV5-1 and TRBJ1-1; D uncertain. V lost 2 bases to trimming and J lost 5 bases, with 13 bases between them. Germline V gene sequence: CDR1 SGHRS, CDR2 YFSETQ. The length of the CDR3 is 14 residues.

This clonotype was seen many times. J is TRBJ1-2 and V is TRBV29-1, with no clear D. The germline gives CDR1 SQVTM, CDR2 ANQGSEA. The CDR3 sequence is 12 residues long. V was trimmed by 2 bases and J by 2 bases, leaving 6 bases between them. Here the CDR3 reads CSVERVNYGYTF. The CDR3 region has the DNA TGCAGCGTTGAAAGGGTGAACTATGGCTACACCTTC. The full variable domain, completed using reference TRBV29-1 and TRBJ1-2, is SAVISQKPSRDICQRGTSLTIQCQVDSQVTMMFWYRQQPGQSLTLIATANQGSEATYESGFVIDKFPISRPNLTFSTLTVSNMSPEDSSIYLCSVERVNYGYTFGSGTRLTVV.

The table lists this clonotype with a few counts. The chain couples TRBV20-1 to TRBJ2-1; the match to TRBD2 covers 13 bases. V lost 6 bases, J lost 5 bases, and 7 bases stayed unmatched. The length of the CDR3 is 15 residues. The germline V gene has CDR1 DFQATT and CDR2 SNEGSKA (reference sequence). Written as DNA, the CDR3 is TGCAGTGCCCTAGGGGGGACTAGCGGGAACAATGAGCAGTTCTTC. It translates to CSALGGTSGNNEQFF.

At least ten counts were recorded for this clonotype. V is TRBV7-8 and J is TRBJ1-1; no clear D gene. V was cut by 5 bases and J by 4 bases, with 14 bases left in between. This CDR3 contains 14 residues. The germline gives CDR1 SGHVS, CDR2 FQNEAQ. The CDR3 loop reads CASSPREGPTEAFF. DNA of the CDR3: TGTGCCAGCAGCCCGAGAGAGGGTCCCACTGAAGCTTTCTTT.

In this sample, this clonotype turned up a few times. The chain has TRBV20-1 and TRBJ2-4; 9 bases are a match to TRBD1. Unmatched junction bases numbered 3, after V lost 3 bases and J lost 6 bases. CDR3 size: 13 residues. Germline CDR1 DFQATT, CDR2 SNEGSKA (reference sequence). The CDR3 DNA reads TGCAGTGCTAGGGGGACAGGGCTAAACATTCAGTACTTC. Residues: CSARGTGLNIQYF.

The chain is built from TRBV19 and TRBJ2-6; 9 bases map to TRBD1. The V and J ends lost 5 bases and 4 bases, in that order; junction bases with no gene match: 6. Per germline, CDR1 LNHDA and CDR2 SQIVND (reference sequence). The CDR3 totals 16 residues. CDR3 in amino acids: CASSFGTGTGANVLTF. The CDR3 region has the DNA TGTGCCAGTAGTTTTGGGACAGGGACCGGGGCCAACGTCCTGACTTTC.

The genes are TRBV14 and TRBJ2-1; possibly TRBD2 for D (6 bases). The CDR3 spans 17 residues. Germline CDR1 and CDR2: SGHDN and FVKESK. V was shortened by 0 bases and J by 8 bases, with 20 bases between the two germline ends. The CDR3 loop is CASSQEPRGRPWHEQFF. The DNA of the CDR3 is TGTGCCAGCAGCCAAGAACCCAGAGGGAGGCCCTGGCATGAGCAGTTCTTC.

This clonotype showed up many times. The chain combines TRBV5-1 with TRBJ2-7, with D unclear. The V gene's germline CDR1 is SGHRS and CDR2 YFSETQ. V lost 0 bases to trimming and J lost 2 bases, with 15 bases between them. This CDR3 comprises 16 residues. This chain's CDR3 is CASSLDPTLPTYEQYF. For the CDR3, the DNA is TGCGCCAGCAGCTTGGATCCAACGCTGCCAACCTACGAGCAGTACTTC. The variable domain in full, completed from reference TRBV5-1 and TRBJ2-7, reads KAGVTQTPRYLIKTRGQQVTLSCSPISGHRSVSWYQQTPGQGLQFLFEYFSETQRNKGNFPGRFSGRQFSNSRSEMNVSTLELGDSALYLCASSLDPTLPTYEQYFGPGTRLTVT.

This clonotype occurred a few times. The rearrangement joins TRBV10-3 to TRBJ1-1; D unresolved. This CDR3 spans 11 amino acids. V was pared by 6 bases and J by 3 bases, with 5 bases between. CDR1 and CDR2 from the germline V gene are ENHRY and SYGVKD. CDR3 in DNA: TGTGCCATCAGGGAGGACACTGAAGCTTTCTTT. Translating gives CAIREDTEAFF.

By sample share, this clonotype is medium-sized. The chain employs TRBV20-1 and TRBJ1-1, with a tentative D call TRBD1 (6 bases). Looked up from germline, CDR1 is DFQATT and CDR2 is SNEGSKA (reference sequence). V was shortened by 6 bases and J by 8 bases, with 13 bases between the two germline ends. CDR3 length: 11 residues. CDR3 coding DNA: TGCAGTGCGGAGCAGGGGAGGGAAGCTTTCTTT. This sequence encodes CSAEQGREAFF.